What follows describes a single T cell receptor (beta chain). PCR primers comprised 60 Vbeta and 13 Jbeta primers. Only in-frame clones appear in the TCRdb table, and some are missing; sequencing was by immunoSEQ multiplex PCR. Of fewer than 200,000 clones listed, 80% to 90% are singletons. The source of the sample is a study of cytomegalovirus exposure and HLA in healthy donors. The V segment lost 3 bases and the J segment 3 bases; nucleotides outside the gene matches: 9. The germline gives CDR1 WNHNN, CDR2 SYGVQD (reference sequence). The CDR3 extends over 16 amino acids. Sequenced input: PBMCs. The V and J genes are TRBV10-1 and TRBJ2-7; 9 positions agree with TRBD1. This receptor was obtained from a man between 35 and 55 years old in good health and CMV-seropositive. CDR3 sequence reads: CASSDPGGQGNYEQYF. CDR3 nucleotides: TGCGCCAGCAGTGACCCCGGGGGACAGGGCAACTACGAGCAGTACTTC.